This T cell receptor beta chain was identified during a study of shared clonotypes between healthy human individuals. Study-level results: Clonotype sharing among donors likely depends on sequencing depth. Shared across a few donors were 4% to 6% of the naive CD4 clonotypes. Larger estimated richness was generally seen in naive subsets than in memory subsets.

Healthy HIV-negative adults without recent acute infections or vaccinations served as donors. A word on this clone: What it binds is unknown.

Clones were read by immunoSEQ multiplex PCR, and TCRdb kept only the in-frame ones, dropping some. The sample shows over a million clones, around 76% of them seen only once. The V and J ends lost 3 bases and 3 bases respectively, with 18 bases between them. Germline CDR1 SGHRS, CDR2 YFSETQ. The CDR3 contains 17 residues. The receptor's source is a man in his late teens or twenties in good health. This chain joins TRBV5-1 and TRBJ2-2, with unresolved D. The sequencing sample was made of memory CD4+ T cells sorted from blood. Subset of the sample: CD45RA-negative fraction. The CDR3 nucleotides read TGCGCCAGCAGCTCCTACGCTTATGGAGTATACACCGGGGAGCTGTTTTTT. Translated, it gives CASSSYAYGVYTGELFF. The complete variable domain, with remaining parts taken from reference TRBV5-1 and TRBJ2-2, reads KAGVTQTPRYLIKTRGQQVTLSCSPISGHRSVSWYQQTPGQGLQFLFEYFSETQRNKGNFPGRFSGRQFSNSRSEMNVSTLELGDSALYLCASSSYAYGVYTGELFFGEGSRLTVL.